These T cell receptor beta chains were read from a single sample in a study of neurological immune-mediated disorders. TCRdb reprocessed the 5' RACE reads with MiXCR, giving one entry per CDR3 protein. The data show about 66,000 distinct CDR3 sequences, roughly 4.8% seen once. Sequenced input: PBMCs. All receptors come from a man younger than 45 with multiple sclerosis. The CDR3 runs from the conserved cysteine through the conserved F or W. Each record gives: V gene, D gene, clone size, J gene, CDR3 DNA, CDR3 protein. The D gene is left open where the match is weak. Size tells how often a clone was seen (once, few, many) or the class of an expanded clone, and some rows leave it out.

V: TRBV6-5
D: TRBD2
size: many
J: TRBJ2-1
DNA: TGTGCCAGCAGTTACGGGGAGGGACTCTACAATGAGCAGTTCTTC
CDR3: CASSYGEGLYNEQFF

V: TRBV5-8
D: -
size: many
J: TRBJ2-3
DNA: TGTGCCAGCAGCCGGGTGGATACGCAGTATTTT
CDR3: CASSRVDTQYF

V: TRBV4-1
D: -
size: many
J: TRBJ1-1
DNA: TGCGCCAGCAGCCACAAAAGGGCGCCAGGGCGCGAAATGAACACTGAAGCTTTCTTT
CDR3: CASSHKRAPGREMNTEAFF

V: TRBV10-3
D: -
size: few
J: TRBJ1-6
DNA: TGTGCCATCAGTGACAGGGAATCACCCCTCAACTTT
CDR3: CAISDRESPLNF

V: TRBV20-1
D: TRBD1
size: -
J: TRBJ1-6
DNA: TGCAGTGCTGGGACAGGGACGTCACCCCTCAACTTT
CDR3: CSAGTGTSPLNF

V: TRBV12-3/TRBV12-4
D: -
size: many
J: TRBJ2-1
DNA: TGTGCCAGCAGTTTGTTTAGGGGAAAGGGCGATGAGCAGTTCTTC
CDR3: CASSLFRGKGDEQFF

V: TRBV12-3/TRBV12-4
D: -
size: few
J: TRBJ1-1
DNA: TGTGCCAGCAGTTTGAAGGGCGGGGACACTGAAGCTTTCTTT
CDR3: CASSLKGGDTEAFF

V: TRBV6-6
D: -
size: many
J: TRBJ1-5
DNA: TGTGCCAGCAGTCGATTCGACAGCCCGAATCAGCCCCAGCATTTT
CDR3: CASSRFDSPNQPQHF

V: TRBV4-1
D: -
size: many
J: TRBJ1-2
DNA: TGCGCCAGCAGCCCGGGGGCGGGGAACTATGGCTACACCTTC
CDR3: CASSPGAGNYGYTF

V: TRBV10-3
D: TRBD1
size: few
J: TRBJ2-1
DNA: TGTGCCATCAGTTCGACAGGGGACCCCTACAATGAGCAGTTCTTC
CDR3: CAISSTGDPYNEQFF

V: TRBV9
D: -
size: few
J: TRBJ1-2
DNA: TGTGCCAGCAGTCCGTCGGGACACCTTAACGCCGGCTACACCTTC
CDR3: CASSPSGHLNAGYTF

V: TRBV20-1
D: -
size: -
J: TRBJ2-2
DNA: TGCAGTGCAGGAACCGCGAACACCGGGGAGCTGTTTTTT
CDR3: CSAGTANTGELFF

V: TRBV27
D: -
size: -
J: TRBJ1-6
DNA: TGTGCCAGCAGTTTCGGACAGCTCCCTAATTCACCCCTCCACTTT
CDR3: CASSFGQLPNSPLHF

V: TRBV7-9
D: -
size: many
J: TRBJ1-6
DNA: TGTGCCAGCAGCCGGACGGATAATTCACCCCTCCACTTT
CDR3: CASSRTDNSPLHF

V: TRBV5-1
D: TRBD1
size: many
J: TRBJ1-1
DNA: TGCGCCAGCAGCTTCACAGGGGTGAGCGCCACTGAAGCTTTCTTT
CDR3: CASSFTGVSATEAFF

V: TRBV5-1
D: -
size: many
J: TRBJ2-3
DNA: TGCGCCAGCACCCCGGACATCGCTAGCACAGATACGCAGTATTTT
CDR3: CASTPDIASTDTQYF

V: TRBV10-3
D: TRBD2
size: -
J: TRBJ2-5
DNA: TGTGCCATCAAAACCGGGACTAGCGGGGGCAGGTACCAAGAGACCCAGTACTTC
CDR3: CAIKTGTSGGRYQETQYF

V: TRBV18
D: -
size: -
J: TRBJ1-2
DNA: TGTGCCAGCTCACCCCAACAGGGCGTCGTTGGAGGCTACACCTTC
CDR3: CASSPQQGVVGGYTF

V: TRBV19
D: TRBD1
size: -
J: TRBJ1-5
DNA: TGTGCCAGTAGTACCCAAGATTCGGGACAGCCCCAGAATTTT
CDR3: CASSTQDSGQPQNF

V: TRBV5-1
D: -
size: few
J: TRBJ1-1
DNA: TGCGCCAGCAGCTTGTTGGCCGGGACAAGGAACACTGAAGCTTTCTTT
CDR3: CASSLLAGTRNTEAFF

V: TRBV18
D: TRBD2
size: -
J: TRBJ2-7
DNA: TGTGCCAGCTCACTAAGAACCGTCCAGTCGGTCCGACTAGCGTCTTACGAGCAGTACTTC
CDR3: CASSLRTVQSVRLASYEQYF

V: TRBV29-1
D: -
size: -
J: TRBJ1-3
DNA: TGCAGCGTTACGGGACTGAACTCTGGAAACACCATATATTTT
CDR3: CSVTGLNSGNTIYF